This passage covers 11 T cell receptor beta chains from one sample sequenced in a study of neurological immune-mediated disorders. TCRdb reprocessed the 5' RACE reads with MiXCR, giving one entry per CDR3 protein. The sample gives 65,000 to 85,000 distinct CDR3 sequences, 3% to 4% of which show up once; about 5.5% is in the top ten. Specimen: PBMCs. These receptors were obtained from a woman in her forties or fifties with multiple sclerosis.

In this sample, this clonotype turned up many times. The V call is TRBV5-1, the J call TRBJ1-1, with 7 bases matching TRBD1. V lost 3 bases to trimming and J lost 1 base; unmatched junction nucleotides: 6. This CDR3 has 15 amino acids. The germline V gene has CDR1 SGHRS and CDR2 YFSETQ. The CDR3: CASSWEGAQNTEAFF. CDR3 DNA sequence: TGCGCCAGCAGCTGGGAGGGGGCCCAGAACACTGAAGCTTTCTTT. Complete variable domain (other parts from reference TRBV5-1 and TRBJ1-1): KAGVTQTPRYLIKTRGQQVTLSCSPISGHRSVSWYQQTPGQGLQFLFEYFSETQRNKGNFPGRFSGRQFSNSRSEMNVSTLELGDSALYLCASSWEGAQNTEAFFGQGTRLTVV.

In its sample, this clonotype was seen many times. V gene TRBV12-3 or TRBV12-4 combines with J gene TRBJ1-2; D remains unclear. The CDR3 runs to 13 residues. Trimming removed 3 bases from V and 4 bases from J, with 9 bases in between. The DNA for the CDR3 is TGTGCCAGCAGTTTTGAGGTGGGCTATGGCTACACCTTC. It translates to CASSFEVGYGYTF.

This clonotype was observed at least ten times. The rearrangement joins TRBV7-9 to TRBJ2-1, with D tentatively TRBD2 (6 bases). The V end was cut by 7 bases, the J end by 4 bases, with 23 bases between. Germline V gives CDR1 SEHNR, CDR2 FQNEAQ (reference sequence). The CDR3 totals 17 residues. The CDR3 DNA sequence: TGTGCCAGCATCCCCCCATCCCCGGGACTGAGGTACAATGAGCAGTTCTTC. Its translation is CASIPPSPGLRYNEQFF.

This clonotype was recorded at least ten times. DNA of the CDR3: TGTGCCATCAGTTTTCAGGGGCCCGGGGAGCTGTTTTTT. Translating gives CAISFQGPGELFF. The chain has TRBV10-3 and TRBJ2-2, with a weak D call TRBD1 (6 bases). V was trimmed by 5 bases and J by 6 bases, leaving 10 bases between them. This CDR3 contains 13 residues. Germline V gene data show CDR1 as ENHRY and CDR2 as SYGVKD.

CDR3 sequence (DNA): TGCGCCAGCAGCCAAGTTAGGGGTACGAACACCGGGGAGCTGTTTTTT. Its protein product is CASSQVRGTNTGELFF. The chain couples TRBV4-3 to TRBJ2-2, with D perhaps matching TRBD1 (5 bases). CDR1 and CDR2 (germline): LGHNA, YSLEER. The CDR3 spans 16 residues. V was trimmed by 1 base and J by 0 bases, leaving 9 bases between them.

This clonotype was observed at least ten times. The rearrangement links TRBV5-1 to TRBJ2-3; TRBD2 matches at 7 bases. The ends lost 2 bases at V and 6 bases at J; junction bases unmatched: 6. Per the germline V gene, CDR1 is SGHRS and CDR2 is YFSETQ. CDR3 length: 14 amino acids. The CDR3 DNA reads as TGCGCCAGCAGCTTCGGCGGGAGTAGGGATACGCAGTATTTT. It specifies CASSFGGSRDTQYF.

This clonotype was picked up many times. This rearrangement joins TRBV20-1 to TRBJ2-1; D gene unclear. Germline CDR1 is DFQATT and CDR2 is SNEGSKA (reference sequence). The CDR3 covers 15 residues. V was trimmed by 2 bases and J by 9 bases, leaving 20 bases between them. CDR3 sequence reads: CSARRLDGSDFEQFF. CDR3 nucleotide sequence: TGCAGTGCTAGACGGCTAGACGGGTCAGATTTTGAGCAGTTCTTC.

This clonotype was recorded at least ten times. This chain uses TRBV20-1 with TRBJ1-1, with TRBD1 as a possible D gene (5 bases). The V end lost 6 bases, the J end lost 0 bases, and 11 bases lay between the germline ends. Per germline, CDR1 DFQATT and CDR2 SNEGSKA (reference sequence). There are 13 residues in the CDR3. CDR3 bases: TGCAGTGCCCCGGGGGTTGTGAACACTGAAGCTTTCTTT. This encodes CSAPGVVNTEAFF.

This clonotype has only a few counts. This chain links TRBV9 with TRBJ1-3, with D perhaps TRBD1 (6 bases). V lost 1 base, J lost 0 bases, and 14 bases lay in between. CDR3 length equals 17 residues. Germline V gene sequence: CDR1 SGDLS, CDR2 YYNGEE. CDR3 nucleotide sequence: TGTGCCAGCAGCGTACAAGACACAGGGTACTCTGGAAACACCATATATTTT. It encodes CASSVQDTGYSGNTIYF.

This clonotype was seen many times. In nucleotides, the CDR3 is TGTGCCAGCAGCCTGGAACGTCCGGGGATAACCCACGAGCAGTACTTC. This translates into CASSLERPGITHEQYF. The chain is built from TRBV2 and TRBJ2-7, with D possibly matching TRBD2 (5 bases). This CDR3 has 16 residues. V was pared by 6 bases and J by 5 bases, with 23 bases between. Looked up from germline, CDR1 is SNHLY and CDR2 is FYNNEI.

This clonotype occurred many times. J is TRBJ2-7 and V is TRBV20-1, with D possibly TRBD2 on 6 matching bases. Germline-derived CDR1 and CDR2 are DFQATT and SNEGSKA (reference sequence). This CDR3 has 13 amino acids. V dropped 3 bases and J dropped 4 bases, with 13 bases sitting between them. CDR3 sequence: CSASFAGLYEQYV. The CDR3 nucleotides read TGCAGTGCTAGTTTTGCGGGGCTTTACGAGCAGTACGTC.